What follows are 17 T cell receptor beta chains derived from one specimen sequenced in a study of shared clonotypes between healthy human individuals. The method was immunoSEQ multiplex PCR; TCRdb's version includes in-frame clones alone and lacks a portion of them. The sample contains approximately 2.5 million clones, just over 90% of which appear only once. Sequenced input: naive CD4+ T cells sorted from blood. Subset: CD45RA+ positively selected. The receptors were gathered from a man younger than 30 in good health.

J is TRBJ1-2 and V is TRBV5-4; D unclear. With 6 bases removed from V and 4 bases from J, the gap between germline ends came to 13 bases. The CDR3 extends over 13 amino acids. Germline CDR1 SGHNT, CDR2 YYREEE (reference sequence). The DNA for the CDR3 is TGTGCCAGCACCCTAGGGTCTGGCTATGGCTACACCTTC. It specifies CASTLGSGYGYTF.

V usage is TRBV25-1 and J usage is TRBJ2-7; TRBD2 matches at 15 bases. The CDR3 loop spans 17 amino acids. Germline CDR1 MGHDK, CDR2 SYGVNS. After removal of 5 bases from V and 6 bases from J, the junction contained 11 bases not matched to a gene. The CDR3 DNA reads TGTGCCAGCAGTAGGGACAGCAGGACTAGCGGGAGGGGCGAGCAGTACTTC. Encoded protein: CASSRDSRTSGRGEQYF.

The rearrangement joins TRBV5-1 to TRBJ2-2; D is possibly TRBD1 (6 bases). The CDR3 runs to 15 residues. CDR1 and CDR2 from the germline V gene are SGHRS and YFSETQ. V was cut by 6 bases and J by 4 bases, with 16 bases left in between. The CDR3: CASIKTGDITGELFF. The CDR3 DNA follows: TGCGCCAGCATTAAGACAGGAGATATCACCGGGGAGCTGTTTTTT.

The J gene is TRBJ2-3, the V gene TRBV5-4; TRBD2 matches 8 bases. The CDR3 has 15 residues. V lost 4 bases and J lost 2; bases outside the gene matches: 6. CDR1 is SGHNT and CDR2 is YYREEE in the germline V gene (reference sequence). The CDR3 DNA reads TGTGCCAGCAGCGGCGGACTAGCTAACACAGATACGCAGTATTTT. The encoded protein is CASSGGLANTDTQYF.

The genes are TRBV10-2 and TRBJ2-3; no clear D gene. Germline-derived CDR1 and CDR2 are WSHSY and SAAADI. This CDR3 spans 15 amino acids. V was shortened by 7 bases and J by 8 bases, with 22 bases between the two germline ends. The CDR3, as DNA: TGCGCCAGCAAGTTACCCAATGAAGCGTCAAGTACGCAGTATTTT. Its translation is CASKLPNEASSTQYF.

This chain links TRBV7-2 with TRBJ2-7; 14 bases are shared with TRBD2. Germline CDR1 is SGHTA and CDR2 is FQGNSA. The CDR3 consists of 16 residues. V shed 5 bases and J 6 bases; nucleotides not matched to a gene: 9. Here the CDR3 DNA reads TGTGCCAGCAGCGCCTCCGGGACTAGCGGGAGAGTCGAGCAGTACTTC. This encodes CASSASGTSGRVEQYF. The full variable domain, its missing parts supplied by reference TRBV7-2 and TRBJ2-7, is GAGVSQSPSNKVTEKGKDVELRCDPISGHTALYWYRQSLGQGLEFLIYFQGNSAPDKSGLPSDRFSAERTGGSVSTLTIQRTQQEDSAVYLCASSASGTSGRVEQYFGPGTRLTVT.

J is TRBJ2-2 and V is TRBV9; 10 bases line up with TRBD2. The junction had 10 bases not matched to a gene; V was cut back by 4 bases and J by 7 bases. This CDR3 contains 16 residues. In germline, CDR1 is SGDLS, CDR2 YYNGEE. The CDR3: CASSMSGRAVGGELFF. The CDR3, as DNA: TGTGCCAGCAGCATGAGCGGGAGGGCCGTGGGCGGGGAGCTGTTTTTT.

This chain joins TRBV25-1 and TRBJ1-5, with D tentatively TRBD1 (5 bases). Between the trimmed V and J ends, which lost 2 bases and 7 bases, there was a span of 12 bases. The CDR3 is made up of 14 amino acids. Germline V gene data show CDR1 as MGHDK and CDR2 as SYGVNS. CDR3 DNA: TGTGCCAGCAGTGAACAGGGTTTACGGCAGCCCCAGCATTTT. Protein sequence: CASSEQGLRQPQHF.

The J gene is TRBJ1-5, the V gene TRBV7-8; a possible D gene is TRBD1 (5 bases). The CDR3 is 14 residues long. Looked up from germline, CDR1 is SGHVS and CDR2 is FQNEAQ. V dropped 1 base and J dropped 5 bases, with 9 bases sitting between them. CDR3 DNA: TGTGCCAGCAGCTTAGAAATCAGGGATCAGCCCCAGCATTTT. Translated: CASSLEIRDQPQHF. Full variable domain (rest looked up from reference TRBV7-8 and TRBJ1-5): GAGVSQSPRYKVAKRGQDVALRCDPISGHVSLFWYQQALGQGPEFLTYFQNEAQLDKSGLPSDRFFAERPEGSVSTLKIQRTQQEDSAVYLCASSLEIRDQPQHFGDGTRLSIL.

The chain employs TRBV5-1 and TRBJ2-3, with D uncertain. Germline assignment: CDR1 SGHRS and CDR2 YFSETQ. Trimming took off 0 bases at V and 7 bases at J, with 9 bases between the two ends. CDR3 size: 13 residues. CDR3 region: CASSLGELNTQYF. CDR3 DNA: TGCGCCAGCAGCTTGGGGGAATTAAATACGCAGTATTTT.

V and J are TRBV25-1 and TRBJ1-2; 9 bases fit TRBD1. V dropped 2 bases and J dropped 7; count of bases not matched to a gene: 5. CDR1 and CDR2 from the germline V gene are MGHDK and SYGVNS. This CDR3 comprises 14 residues. CDR3: CASSETGGGVGYTF. In nucleotides, the CDR3 is TGTGCCAGCAGTGAAACAGGGGGCGGAGTTGGCTACACCTTC.

The gene calls are TRBV5-1 and TRBJ1-2; D is ambiguous. Trimming pared 1 base from V and 6 bases from J, leaving 7 bases between. The CDR3 is 12 residues long. Germline V lookup: CDR1 SGHRS, CDR2 YFSETQ. DNA of the CDR3: TGCGCCAGCAGCTTGAATAAGGATGGCTACACCTTC. It specifies CASSLNKDGYTF.

This sequence joins TRBV28 and TRBJ2-3; D remains ambiguous. The CDR3 is 13 residues long. V was clipped by 6 bases and J by 1 base, with 8 bases between them. Looked up from germline, CDR1 is MDHEN and CDR2 is SYDVKM. CDR3: CASRDGGTDTQYF. In DNA, the CDR3 is TGTGCCAGCAGGGACGGAGGCACAGATACGCAGTATTTT. Full variable domain (remainder filled in from reference TRBV28 and TRBJ2-3): DVKVTQSSRYLVKRTGEKVFLECVQDMDHENMFWYRQDPGLGLRLIYFSYDVKMKEKGDIPEGYSVSREKKERFSLILESASTNQTSMYLCASRDGGTDTQYFGPGTRLTVL.

The table lists this clone with a count of one. The chain couples TRBV23-1 to TRBJ1-6; D is ambiguous. TRBV23-1 is placed among ORFs of uncertain function. CDR3 length equals 16 residues. With 3 bases removed from V and 6 bases from J, the gap between germline ends came to 15 bases. Here the CDR3 reads CASSHLAAWLNSPLHF. The CDR3 bases are TGCGCCAGCAGTCATCTGGCCGCTTGGCTTAATTCACCCCTCCACTTT.

With regard to this clone: The identical CDR3 is also encoded by other nucleotide sequences in the sample. The J gene is TRBJ2-1, the V gene TRBV18, with 9 nucleotides matching TRBD2. The CDR3 loop spans 15 amino acids. The trim removed 3 bases at V and 4 bases at J, leaving 4 bases unmatched. CDR1 is KGHSH, CDR2 LQKENI, per germline. The CDR3 sequence is CASSPPSGGYNEQFF. The CDR3 nucleotides are TGTGCCAGCTCACCCCCCAGCGGGGGGTACAATGAGCAGTTCTTC. Full variable domain (remainder filled in from reference TRBV18 and TRBJ2-1): NAGVMQNPRHLVRRRGQEARLRCSPMKGHSHVYWYRQLPEEGLKFMVYLQKENIIDESGMPKERFSAEFPKEGPSILRIQQVVRGDSAAYFCASSPPSGGYNEQFFGPGTRLTVL.

The chain employs TRBV11-2 and TRBJ1-3; D not resolved. This CDR3 is 16 amino acids long. Looked up from germline, CDR1 is SGHAT and CDR2 is FQNNGV. With 3 bases removed from V and 0 bases from J, the gap between germline ends came to 12 bases. CDR3 sequence: CASSFAGFRSGNTIYF. CDR3 bases: TGTGCCAGCAGCTTCGCAGGCTTCCGCTCTGGAAACACCATATATTTT.

The chain has TRBV5-1 and TRBJ2-2, with TRBD2 matching 8 bases. Germline V gene lookup returns CDR1 SGHRS and CDR2 YFSETQ. The CDR3 contains 17 residues. The junction had 12 bases not matched to a gene; V was cut back by 4 bases and J by 4 bases. Here the CDR3 DNA reads TGCGCCAGCAGCCATGACCTCGCGGGGGGCCGCACCGGGGAGCTGTTTTTT. It yields the protein CASSHDLAGGRTGELFF.